This T cell receptor beta chain was recovered during a study of blood T cell repertoires in COVID-19. The ends lost 6 bases at V and 3 bases at J; junction bases unmatched: 11. CDR1 is MRHNA, CDR2 SNTAGT, per germline. The CDR3 runs to 15 residues. The data were produced by immunoSEQ multiplex PCR, yet TCRdb's version contains in-frame clones alone and is incomplete. Of roughly 200,000 clones listed, about 70% are singletons. The V and J genes are TRBV6-4 and TRBJ2-7; 7 bases are a match to TRBD2. Sample: peripheral blood. The source of this sequence is a woman in her forties or fifties with active or convalescent COVID-19. Written as DNA, the CDR3 is TGTGCCAGCAGCCAACGAGGTGGCGGGAGCTACGAGCAGTACTTC. It encodes CASSQRGGGSYEQYF.